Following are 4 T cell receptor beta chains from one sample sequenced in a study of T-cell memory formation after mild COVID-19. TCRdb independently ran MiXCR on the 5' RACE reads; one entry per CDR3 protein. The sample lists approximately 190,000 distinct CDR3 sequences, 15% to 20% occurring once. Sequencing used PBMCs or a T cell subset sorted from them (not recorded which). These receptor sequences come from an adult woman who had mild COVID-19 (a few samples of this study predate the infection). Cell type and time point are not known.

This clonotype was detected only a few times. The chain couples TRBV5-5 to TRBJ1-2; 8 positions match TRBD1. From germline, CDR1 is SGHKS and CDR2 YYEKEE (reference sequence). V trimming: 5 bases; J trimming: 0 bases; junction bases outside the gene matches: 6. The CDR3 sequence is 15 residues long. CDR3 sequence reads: CASSWDRLANYGYTF. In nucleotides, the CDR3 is TGTGCCAGCAGTTGGGACAGGTTAGCTAACTATGGCTACACCTTC.

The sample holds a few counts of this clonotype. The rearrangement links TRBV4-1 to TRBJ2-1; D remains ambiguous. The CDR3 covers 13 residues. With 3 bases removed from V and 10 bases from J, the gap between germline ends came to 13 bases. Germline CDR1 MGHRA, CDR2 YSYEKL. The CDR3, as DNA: TGCGCCAGCAGCCAGGAGAGATTTAGGGAGCAGTTCTTC. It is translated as CASSQERFREQFF.

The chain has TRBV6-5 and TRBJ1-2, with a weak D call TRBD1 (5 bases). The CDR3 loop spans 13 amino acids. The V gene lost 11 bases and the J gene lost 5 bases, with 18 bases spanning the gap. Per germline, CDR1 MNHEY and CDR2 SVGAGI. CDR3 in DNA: TGTGCCGCCGGGTCGGGACGCGGATATGGCTACACCTTC. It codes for CAAGSGRGYGYTF.

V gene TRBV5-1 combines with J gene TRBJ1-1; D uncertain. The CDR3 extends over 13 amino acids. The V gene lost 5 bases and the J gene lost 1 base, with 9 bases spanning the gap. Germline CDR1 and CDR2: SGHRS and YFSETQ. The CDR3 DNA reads TGCGCCAGCAGGGAGCAACCGAACACTGAAGCTTTCTTT. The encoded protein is CASREQPNTEAFF.